A single sample gave rise to the 9 T cell receptor beta chains below, sequenced in a study of graft-versus-host responses after intestinal transplantation. Repertoires were generated with immunoSEQ multiplex PCR, while TCRdb's copy carries only in-frame clones and drops some. The sample lists about 66,000 clones; 90% were seen once. Their cognate antigens are unknown. Here the sequenced sample was unstimulated CD8+ T cells sorted from spleen or lymph node cells, taken before intestinal transplant. These TCRs come from a human donor who received an intestinal transplant.

The gene calls are TRBV4-1 and TRBJ1-3; D is undetermined. Per the germline V gene, CDR1 is MGHRA and CDR2 is YSYEKL. V lost 2 bases, J lost 0 bases, and 11 bases lay in between. This CDR3 is 16 amino acids long. CDR3 sequence reads: CASSQNRYNSGNTIYF. CDR3 sequence (DNA): TGCGCCAGCAGCCAAAACCGATACAACTCTGGAAACACCATATATTTT.

This clone showed up just a few times. Here the CDR3 DNA reads TGTGCCAGCAGCGTAGCGACAGGGGTGGGATACGAGCAGTACTTC. Its translation is CASSVATGVGYEQYF. The rearrangement joins TRBV9 to TRBJ2-7; the match to TRBD1 covers 8 bases. CDR1 and CDR2 (germline): SGDLS, YYNGEE. The V gene end was trimmed by 0 bases and the J gene end by 4 bases; junction bases not matched to a gene: 6. This CDR3 contains 15 residues.

The chain joins TRBV11-2 to TRBJ1-1; TRBD1 is a possible D gene (5 bases). Trimming cost V 5 bases and J 6 bases, with 16 bases left between them. CDR3 length equals 14 residues. Germline V gene data show CDR1 as SGHAT and CDR2 as FQNNGV. This CDR3 is CASSPPGTLAEAFF. CDR3 nucleotides: TGTGCCAGCAGCCCCCCCGGGACTTTGGCTGAAGCTTTCTTT.

The CDR3 nucleotides read TGTGCCAGCAGCCCGCCCCCAGGAAGACATACAGATACGCAGTATTTT. Its protein is CASSPPPGRHTDTQYF. The chain couples TRBV7-2 to TRBJ2-3; D not resolved. From germline, CDR1 is SGHTA and CDR2 FQGNSA. Trimming stripped 5 bases from V and 3 bases from J, with 18 bases between. The CDR3 consists of 16 residues.

J is TRBJ2-3 and V is TRBV5-6; 13 nucleotides match TRBD2. CDR3 length equals 16 residues. Unmatched junction bases numbered 6, after V lost 2 bases and J lost 6 bases. The germline V gene encodes CDR1 SGHDT and CDR2 YYEEEE. The CDR3 loop reads CASSFGLAGEGDTQYF. As DNA, the CDR3 is TGTGCCAGCAGCTTTGGACTAGCGGGGGAGGGGGATACGCAGTATTTT.

This chain connects TRBV6-6 to TRBJ2-7; unclear D gene. V was trimmed by 5 bases and J by 6 bases, leaving 11 bases between them. This CDR3 has 12 residues. CDR1 MNHNY and CDR2 SVGAGI come from the germline V gene (reference sequence). CDR3 protein: CASSLSPGEQYF. For the CDR3, the DNA is TGTGCCAGCAGTCTTTCCCCCGGCGAGCAGTACTTC.

V usage is TRBV7-9 and J usage is TRBJ2-4; 11 bases match TRBD1. J was trimmed by 0 bases and V by 5 bases; bases with no gene match: 12. This CDR3 has 19 residues. The germline V gene encodes CDR1 SEHNR and CDR2 FQNEAQ (reference sequence). CDR3 residues: CASSPNRDRGGLAKNIQYF. CDR3 nucleotide sequence: TGTGCCAGCAGCCCCAACCGGGACAGGGGGGGACTAGCCAAAAACATTCAGTACTTC.

The rearrangement joins TRBV9 to TRBJ2-1; tentatively, D is TRBD2 (6 bases). V lost 6 bases and J 6 bases, leaving 16 bases between the germline ends. There are 14 residues in the CDR3. CDR1 SGDLS and CDR2 YYNGEE come from the germline V gene. Written as DNA, the CDR3 is TGTGCCAGCAACCCTATCAACGGGGGCAATGAGCAGTTCTTC. It is translated as CASNPINGGNEQFF.

The genes are TRBV23-1 and TRBJ2-7; 7 bases match TRBD1. TRBV23-1 has ORF status, its function being uncertain. Germline trimming cut 8 bases from V and 1 base from J; bases unmatched to any gene: 14. The CDR3 sequence is 16 residues long. CDR3 sequence: CASEPGQLQSSYEQYF. CDR3 nucleotides: TGCGCCAGCGAACCGGGACAGCTCCAATCGTCCTACGAGCAGTACTTC.